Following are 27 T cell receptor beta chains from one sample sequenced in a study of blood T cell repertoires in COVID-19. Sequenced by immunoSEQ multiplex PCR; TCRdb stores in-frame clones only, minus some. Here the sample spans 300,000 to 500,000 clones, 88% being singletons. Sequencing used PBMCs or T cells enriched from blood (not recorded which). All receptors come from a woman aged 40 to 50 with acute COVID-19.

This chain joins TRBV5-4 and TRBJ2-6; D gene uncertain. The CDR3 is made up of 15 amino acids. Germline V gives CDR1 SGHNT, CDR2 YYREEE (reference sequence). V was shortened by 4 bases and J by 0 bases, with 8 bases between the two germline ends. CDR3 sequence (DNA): TGTGCCAGCAGCCCTGTCCCCTCTGGGGCCAACGTCCTGACTTTC. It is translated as CASSPVPSGANVLTF.

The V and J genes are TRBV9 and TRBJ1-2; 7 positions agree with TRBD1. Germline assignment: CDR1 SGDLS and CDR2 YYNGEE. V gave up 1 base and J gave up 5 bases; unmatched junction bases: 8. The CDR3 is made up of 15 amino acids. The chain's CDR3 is CASSVQGEPSYGYTF. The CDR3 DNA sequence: TGTGCCAGCAGCGTACAGGGGGAACCTTCTTATGGCTACACCTTC.

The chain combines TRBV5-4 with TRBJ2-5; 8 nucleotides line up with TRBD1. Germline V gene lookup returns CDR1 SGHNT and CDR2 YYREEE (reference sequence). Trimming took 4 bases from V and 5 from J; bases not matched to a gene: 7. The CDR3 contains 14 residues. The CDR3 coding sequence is TGTGCCAGCAGCATCCAGGGGGCGGGCGAGACCCAGTACTTC. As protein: CASSIQGAGETQYF.

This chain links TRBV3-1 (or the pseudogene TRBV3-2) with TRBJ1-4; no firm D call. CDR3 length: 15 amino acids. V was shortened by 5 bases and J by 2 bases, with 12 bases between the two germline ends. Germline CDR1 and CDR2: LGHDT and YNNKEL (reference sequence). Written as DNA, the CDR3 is TGTGCCAGCAGCTCAAGATCGAGTACTAATGAAAAACTGTTTTTT. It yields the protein CASSSRSSTNEKLFF.

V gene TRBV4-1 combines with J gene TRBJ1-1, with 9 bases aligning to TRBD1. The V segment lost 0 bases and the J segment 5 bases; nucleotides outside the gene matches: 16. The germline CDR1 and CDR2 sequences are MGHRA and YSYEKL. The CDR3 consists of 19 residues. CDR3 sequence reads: CASSQDLGLTGGGFTEAFF. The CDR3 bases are TGCGCCAGCAGCCAAGACCTAGGTCTTACAGGGGGCGGTTTTACTGAAGCTTTCTTT.

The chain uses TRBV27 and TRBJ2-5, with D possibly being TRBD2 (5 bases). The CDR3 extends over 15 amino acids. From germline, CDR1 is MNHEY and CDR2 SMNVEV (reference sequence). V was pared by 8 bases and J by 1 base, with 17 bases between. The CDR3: CASLRDPTIQETQYF. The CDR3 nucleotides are TGTGCCAGCCTACGGGATCCCACAATCCAAGAGACCCAGTACTTC.

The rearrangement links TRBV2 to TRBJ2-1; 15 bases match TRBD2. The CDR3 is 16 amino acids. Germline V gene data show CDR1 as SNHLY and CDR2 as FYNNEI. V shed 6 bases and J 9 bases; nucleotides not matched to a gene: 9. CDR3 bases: TGTGCCAGCAGCCGGATGGGACTAGCGGGGGGAGGTGAGCAGTTCTTC. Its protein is CASSRMGLAGGGEQFF.

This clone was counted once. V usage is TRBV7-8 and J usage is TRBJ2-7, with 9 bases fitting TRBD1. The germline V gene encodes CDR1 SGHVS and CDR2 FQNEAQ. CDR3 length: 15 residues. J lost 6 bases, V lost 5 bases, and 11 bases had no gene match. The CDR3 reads CASSLPRDRDPEQYF. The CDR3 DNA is TGTGCCAGCAGCCTCCCGCGGGACAGGGATCCCGAGCAGTACTTC.

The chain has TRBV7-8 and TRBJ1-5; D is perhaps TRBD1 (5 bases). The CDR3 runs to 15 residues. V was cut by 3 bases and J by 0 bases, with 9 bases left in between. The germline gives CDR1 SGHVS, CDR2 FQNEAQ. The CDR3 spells CASSLGQGSNQPQHF. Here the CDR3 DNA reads TGTGCCAGCAGCTTGGGTCAGGGTAGCAATCAGCCCCAGCATTTT.

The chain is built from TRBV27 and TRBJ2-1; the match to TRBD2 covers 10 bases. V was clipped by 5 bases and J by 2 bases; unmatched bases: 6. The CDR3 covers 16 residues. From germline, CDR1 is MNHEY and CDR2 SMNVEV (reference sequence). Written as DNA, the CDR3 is TGTGCCAGCAGTCCAGCGGGGGGGCTGACCTACAATGAGCAGTTCTTC. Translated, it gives CASSPAGGLTYNEQFF.

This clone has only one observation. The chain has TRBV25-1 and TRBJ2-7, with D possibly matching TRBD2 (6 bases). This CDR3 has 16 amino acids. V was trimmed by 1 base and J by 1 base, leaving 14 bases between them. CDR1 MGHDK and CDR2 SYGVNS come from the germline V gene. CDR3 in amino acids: CASSEWGVLPSYEQYF. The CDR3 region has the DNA TGTGCCAGCAGTGAATGGGGGGTCCTGCCTTCCTACGAGCAGTACTTC.

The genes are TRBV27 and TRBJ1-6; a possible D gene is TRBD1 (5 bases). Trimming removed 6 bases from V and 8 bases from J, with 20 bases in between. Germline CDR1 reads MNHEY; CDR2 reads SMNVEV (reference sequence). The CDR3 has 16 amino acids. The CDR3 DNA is TGTGCCAGCAGCCCCTTTAGCAGGGAATGGCATTCACCCCTCCACTTT. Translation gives CASSPFSREWHSPLHF.

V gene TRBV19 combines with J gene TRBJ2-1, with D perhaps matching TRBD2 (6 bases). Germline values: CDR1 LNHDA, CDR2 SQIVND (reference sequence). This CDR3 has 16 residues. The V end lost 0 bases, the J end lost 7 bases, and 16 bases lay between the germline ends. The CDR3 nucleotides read TGTGCCAGTAGTATAGAGGGAGGAAGAGCATGGAATGAGCAGTTCTTC. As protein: CASSIEGGRAWNEQFF.

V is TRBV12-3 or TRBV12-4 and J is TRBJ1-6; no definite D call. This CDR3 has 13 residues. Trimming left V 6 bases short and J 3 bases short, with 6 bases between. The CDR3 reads CASRQHYNSPLHF. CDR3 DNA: TGTGCCAGCAGACAGCACTATAATTCACCCCTCCACTTT.

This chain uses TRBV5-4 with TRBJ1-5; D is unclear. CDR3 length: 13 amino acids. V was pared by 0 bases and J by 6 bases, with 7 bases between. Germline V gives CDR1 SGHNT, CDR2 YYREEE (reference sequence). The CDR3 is CASSLAGSQPQHF. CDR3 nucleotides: TGTGCCAGCAGCTTGGCGGGGAGTCAGCCCCAGCATTTT.

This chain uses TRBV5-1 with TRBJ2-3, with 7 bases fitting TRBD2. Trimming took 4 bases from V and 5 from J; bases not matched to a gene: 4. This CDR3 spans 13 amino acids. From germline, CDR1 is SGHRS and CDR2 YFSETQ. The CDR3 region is CASSRLAQDTQYF. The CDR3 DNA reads TGCGCCAGCAGCCGACTAGCTCAAGATACGCAGTATTTT.

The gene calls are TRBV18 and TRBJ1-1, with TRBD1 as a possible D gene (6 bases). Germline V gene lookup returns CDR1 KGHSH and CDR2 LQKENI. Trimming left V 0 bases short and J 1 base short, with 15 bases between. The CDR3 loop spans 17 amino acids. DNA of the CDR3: TGTGCCAGCTCACCACCCGCCACGGGGGGCCGGAACACTGAAGCTTTCTTT. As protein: CASSPPATGGRNTEAFF.

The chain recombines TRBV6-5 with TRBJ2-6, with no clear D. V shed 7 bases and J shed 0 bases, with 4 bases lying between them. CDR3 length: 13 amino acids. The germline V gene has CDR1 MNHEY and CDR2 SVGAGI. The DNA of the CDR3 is TGTGCCAGCACTATCTCTGGGGCCAACGTCCTGACTTTC. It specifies CASTISGANVLTF.

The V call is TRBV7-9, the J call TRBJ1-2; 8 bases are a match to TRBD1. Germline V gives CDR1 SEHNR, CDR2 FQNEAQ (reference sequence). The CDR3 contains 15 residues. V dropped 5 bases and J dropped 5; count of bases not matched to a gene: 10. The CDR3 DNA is TGTGCCAGCAGCGCTAACGACAGGGGCGTTTATGGCTACACCTTC. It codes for CASSANDRGVYGYTF.

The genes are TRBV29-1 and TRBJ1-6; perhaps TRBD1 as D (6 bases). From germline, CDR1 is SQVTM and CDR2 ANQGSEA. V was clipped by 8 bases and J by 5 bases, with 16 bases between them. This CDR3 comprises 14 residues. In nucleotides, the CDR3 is TGCAGCTGGGGGCCGGACGAGGATAATTCACCCCTCCACTTT. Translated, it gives CSWGPDEDNSPLHF.

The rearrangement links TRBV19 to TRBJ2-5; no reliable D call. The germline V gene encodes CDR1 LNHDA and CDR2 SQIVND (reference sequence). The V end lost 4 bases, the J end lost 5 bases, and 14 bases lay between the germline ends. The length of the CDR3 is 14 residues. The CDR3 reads CASSTSTGEETQYF. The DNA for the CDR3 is TGTGCCAGTAGTACCTCGACTGGCGAGGAGACCCAGTACTTC.

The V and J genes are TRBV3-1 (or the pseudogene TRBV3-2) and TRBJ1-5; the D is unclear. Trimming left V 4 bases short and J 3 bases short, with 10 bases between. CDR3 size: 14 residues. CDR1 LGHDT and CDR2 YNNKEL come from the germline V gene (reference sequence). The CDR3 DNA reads TGTGCCAGCAGCCTTAGCAACAACAATCAGCCCCAGCATTTT. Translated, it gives CASSLSNNNQPQHF.

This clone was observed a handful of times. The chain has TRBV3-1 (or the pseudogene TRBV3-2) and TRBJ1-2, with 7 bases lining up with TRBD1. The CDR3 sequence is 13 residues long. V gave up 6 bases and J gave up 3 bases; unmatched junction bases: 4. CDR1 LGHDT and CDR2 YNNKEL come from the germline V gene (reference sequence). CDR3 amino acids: CASSSQGHYGYTF. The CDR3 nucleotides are TGTGCCAGCAGTTCACAGGGGCACTATGGCTACACCTTC.

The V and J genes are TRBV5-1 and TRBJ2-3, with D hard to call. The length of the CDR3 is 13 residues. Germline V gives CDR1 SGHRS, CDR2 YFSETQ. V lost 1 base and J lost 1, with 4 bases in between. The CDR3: CASSLRGTDTQYF. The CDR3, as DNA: TGCGCCAGCAGCTTGCGGGGCACAGATACGCAGTATTTT.

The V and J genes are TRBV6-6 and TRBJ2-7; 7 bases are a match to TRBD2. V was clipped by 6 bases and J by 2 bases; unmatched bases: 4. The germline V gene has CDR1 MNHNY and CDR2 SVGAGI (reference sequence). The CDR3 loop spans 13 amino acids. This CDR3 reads CASSIGGTYEQYF. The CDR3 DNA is TGTGCCAGCAGCATCGGGGGGACCTACGAGCAGTACTTC.

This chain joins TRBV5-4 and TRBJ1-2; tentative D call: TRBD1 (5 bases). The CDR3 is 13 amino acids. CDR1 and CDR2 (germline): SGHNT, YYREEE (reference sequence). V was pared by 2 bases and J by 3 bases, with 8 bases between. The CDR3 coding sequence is TGTGCCAGCAGCTTACTGACAGACTATGGCTACACCTTC. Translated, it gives CASSLLTDYGYTF.

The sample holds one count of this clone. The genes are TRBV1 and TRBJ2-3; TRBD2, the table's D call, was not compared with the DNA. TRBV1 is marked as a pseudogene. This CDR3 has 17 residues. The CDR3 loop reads CTSRQASSSETHHTQYF. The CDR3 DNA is TGCACCAGCAGGCAAGCTAGCTCTAGCGAGACCCACCATACGCAGTATTTT.